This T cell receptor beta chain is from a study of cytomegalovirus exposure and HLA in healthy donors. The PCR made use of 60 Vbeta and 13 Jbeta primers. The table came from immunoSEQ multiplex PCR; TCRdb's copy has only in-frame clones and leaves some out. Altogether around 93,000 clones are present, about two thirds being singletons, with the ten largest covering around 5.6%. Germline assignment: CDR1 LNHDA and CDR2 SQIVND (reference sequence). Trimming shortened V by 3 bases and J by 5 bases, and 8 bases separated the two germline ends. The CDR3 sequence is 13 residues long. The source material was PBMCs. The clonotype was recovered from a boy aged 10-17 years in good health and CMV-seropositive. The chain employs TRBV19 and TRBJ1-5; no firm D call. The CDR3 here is CASSIRFDQPQHF. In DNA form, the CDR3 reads TGTGCCAGTAGTATCCGGTTTGATCAGCCCCAGCATTTT.